Included here is one T cell receptor beta chain sequence, with context. Its antigen is unknown. Germline is not matched at one junction end, which may reflect a read error. Related graft donors supplied nonmyeloablative bone marrow transplants, and mixed chimerism was transient. CDR1 SEHNR and CDR2 FQNEAQ come from the germline V gene (reference sequence). The CDR3 extends over 16 amino acids. The protocol was immunoSEQ multiplex PCR, while the TCRdb copy is restricted to in-frame clones and leaves out a portion. This sample has roughly 86,000 clones, with 90% to 95% found just once. The data were obtained in a study of Tregs in tolerant kidney transplant recipients. Study findings and constraints: Antigen-driven expansion was suggested because donor-specific Tregs expanded more than all Tregs in tolerant patients. Biological reproducibility was not directly addressed in this study. Expanding Tregs on activated donor B cells appeared to best identify donor-specific TCRbeta clones.

The V gene is TRBV7-9, the J gene TRBJ1-1, with D possibly being TRBD1 (5 bases). Sequencing was performed on CD4+ T cells from blood (PBMCs), taken 12 months after the transplant. The origin of this receptor is a human patient who received a combined kidney and bone marrow transplant. Some T cells may be supplied by the graft donor. The CDR3 bases are TGTGCCAGCAGCCTAGCCTACAGGATTGCATCCACTGAAGCTTTCTTT. Encoded protein: CASSLAYRIASTEAFF.